This section outlines one TCR beta chain sequence together with its context. Combining a sample-barcoded 5' primer with a J-beta primer mix, a second PCR ran for roughly 7 to 11 cycles. Using its own MiXCR run on the 5' RACE reads, TCRdb lists one record per CDR3 protein. The sample contains around 1.5 million distinct CDR3 sequences, about 35% of which appear only once. The V and J ends lost 5 bases and 7 bases respectively, with 12 bases between them. CDR1 is SGHAT and CDR2 is FQNNGV in the germline V gene. This CDR3 has 13 residues. Each sample yielded at least 6 million isolated PBMCs. The entry originates in a study of blood T cells in healthy people across ages.

The sequenced sample consisted of blood. This TCR was recovered from a woman in her 30s in good health. The chain recombines TRBV11-2 with TRBJ2-1; D is unclear. This CDR3 reads CASSTEWGNEQFF. In DNA form, the CDR3 reads TGTGCCAGCAGCACCGAGTGGGGAAATGAGCAGTTCTTC.